This T cell receptor (beta chain) was observed in a study of blood T cells in healthy people across ages. Findings of the study overall: Using unsorted PBMCs precluded a conclusive naive versus antigen-experienced comparison. Per million T cells, TCR beta diversity dropped roughly linearly as age increased. Estimates drawn from one million T cells were deemed to understate diversity.

PCR was performed a second time for about 6 to 12 cycles using a sample-barcoded 5' primer and a J-beta primer mix. TCRdb reprocessed the 5' RACE reads via MiXCR and lists one record per CDR3 protein. The sample contains roughly 700,000 distinct CDR3 sequences, around 48% of which appear only once. Worth noting for this clonotype: Its antigen is not known.

This CDR3 has 14 residues. Germline V gene lookup returns CDR1 SQVTM and CDR2 ANQGSEA. Trimming left V 2 bases short and J 0 bases short, with 10 bases between. Peripheral blood from each donor was collected in a volume of roughly 9.2 milliliters. The sequenced sample consisted of blood. This rearrangement joins TRBV29-1 to TRBJ1-2, with D perhaps matching TRBD1 (5 bases). The sequence was obtained from a woman in her sixties in good health. The CDR3 region is CSVERGSSNYGYTF. Written as DNA, the CDR3 is TGCAGCGTTGAAAGGGGCAGCTCTAACTATGGCTACACCTTC. Together with reference TRBV29-1 and TRBJ1-2, the CDR3 gives the full variable domain: SAVISQKPSRDICQRGTSLTIQCQVDSQVTMMFWYRQQPGQSLTLIATANQGSEATYESGFVIDKFPISRPNLTFSTLTVSNMSPEDSSIYLCSVERGSSNYGYTFGSGTRLTVV.